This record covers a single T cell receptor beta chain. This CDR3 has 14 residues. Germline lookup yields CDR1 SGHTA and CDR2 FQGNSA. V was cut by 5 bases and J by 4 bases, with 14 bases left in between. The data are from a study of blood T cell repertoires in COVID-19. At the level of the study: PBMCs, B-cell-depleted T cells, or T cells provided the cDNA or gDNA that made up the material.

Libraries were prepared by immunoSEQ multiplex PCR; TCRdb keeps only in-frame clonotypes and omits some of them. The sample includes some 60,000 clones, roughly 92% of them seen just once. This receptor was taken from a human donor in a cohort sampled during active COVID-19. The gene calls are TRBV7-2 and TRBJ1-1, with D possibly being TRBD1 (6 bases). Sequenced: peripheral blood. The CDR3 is CASSLKGEGTEAFF. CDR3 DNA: TGTGCCAGCAGCCTGAAGGGGGAGGGCACTGAAGCTTTCTTT.